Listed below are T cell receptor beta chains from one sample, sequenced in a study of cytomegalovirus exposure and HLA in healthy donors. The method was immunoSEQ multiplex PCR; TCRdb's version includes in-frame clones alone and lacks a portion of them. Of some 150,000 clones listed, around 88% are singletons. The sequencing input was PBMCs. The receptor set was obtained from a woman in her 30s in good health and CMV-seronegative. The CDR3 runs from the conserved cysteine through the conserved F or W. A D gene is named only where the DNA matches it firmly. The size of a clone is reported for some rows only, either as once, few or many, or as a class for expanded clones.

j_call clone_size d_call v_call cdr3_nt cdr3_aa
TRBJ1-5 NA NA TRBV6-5 TGTGCCAGCAGCCCTAGCTTGCGGCAGCCCCAGCATTTT CASSPSLRQPQHF
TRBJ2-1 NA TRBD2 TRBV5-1 TGCGCCAGCTACGGACTAGCGGGACTCCCGGGGGATGAGCAGTTCTTC CASYGLAGLPGDEQFF
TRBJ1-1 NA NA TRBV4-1 TGCGCCACCCGTGGTCGTGATACAGGTGACACTGAAGCTTTCTTT CATRGRDTGDTEAFF
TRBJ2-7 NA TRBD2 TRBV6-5 TGTGCCAGCAGTGTTCAGCGGGGGCCCTACTACGAGCAGTACTTC CASSVQRGPYYEQYF
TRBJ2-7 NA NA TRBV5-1 TGCGCCAGCAGCACACAGGGCTCCTACGAGCAGTACTTC CASSTQGSYEQYF
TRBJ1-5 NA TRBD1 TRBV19 TGTGCCAGTAGTTATCCGGGACAGGGCCGGAAAGTCCATCAGCCCCAGCATTTT CASSYPGQGRKVHQPQHF
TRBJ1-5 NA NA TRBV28 TGTGCCAGCAGTTCTATTGCCAGGGGTGGCAATCGGCCCCAGCATTTT CASSSIARGGNRPQHF
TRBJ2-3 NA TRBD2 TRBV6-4 TGTGCCAGCAGTGACTCGCCTAGCGGCATGACAGATACGCAGTATTTT CASSDSPSGMTDTQYF
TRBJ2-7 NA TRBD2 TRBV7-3 TGTGCCAGCAGCTTAACGTTTGGGCCAGCGGGAACCTACGAGCAGTACTTC CASSLTFGPAGTYEQYF
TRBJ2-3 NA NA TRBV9 TGTGCCAGCAGCGTAGAACCGGGAGCTGGTACAGATACGCAGTATTTT CASSVEPGAGTDTQYF
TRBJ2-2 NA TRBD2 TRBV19 TGTGCCAGTAGTACCACTAGCGGGGGAACCGGGGAGCTGTTTTTT CASSTTSGGTGELFF
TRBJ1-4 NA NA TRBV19 TGTGCCAGTAAGCGCCCCCCTGGAGAAAAACTGTTTTTT CASKRPPGEKLFF
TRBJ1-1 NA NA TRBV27 TGTGCCAGCAGTACAGACAGGTGGGCTATGAACACTGAAGCTTTCTTT CASSTDRWAMNTEAFF
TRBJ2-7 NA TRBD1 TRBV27 TGTGCCAGCAGTGTGGACAGGGGGCAGACCTACTCGAGCTCCTACGAGCAGTACTTC CASSVDRGQTYSSSYEQYF
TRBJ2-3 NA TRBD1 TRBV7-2 TGTGCCAGCAGCGCCTACAGGGGCAGCACAGATACGCAGTATTTT CASSAYRGSTDTQYF
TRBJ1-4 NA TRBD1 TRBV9 TGTGCCAGCAGCGCCGGGGACAGCTACAATGAAAAACTGTTTTTT CASSAGDSYNEKLFF
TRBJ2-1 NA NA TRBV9 TGTGCCAGCAGCCCAGGGGTCTACAATGAGCAGTTCTTC CASSPGVYNEQFF
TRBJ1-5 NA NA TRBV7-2 TGTGCCAGCAGCTTTGCAGCAGGGCTACGTAATCAGCCCCAGCATTTT CASSFAAGLRNQPQHF
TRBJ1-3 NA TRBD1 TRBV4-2 TGTGCCAGCAGCCAAGCACGACAGGGGGCGTCTGGAAACACCATATATTTT CASSQARQGASGNTIYF
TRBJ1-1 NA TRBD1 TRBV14 TGTGCCAGCAGCCAGATACCAGGGGGACTGAACACTGAAGCTTTCTTT CASSQIPGGLNTEAFF
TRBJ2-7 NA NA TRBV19 TGTGCCAGTAGTATTGGACAGAGCTCCTACGAGCAGTACTTC CASSIGQSSYEQYF
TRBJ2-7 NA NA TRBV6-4 TGTGCCAGCAGTGGCGACTTCTACGAGCAGTACTTC CASSGDFYEQYF
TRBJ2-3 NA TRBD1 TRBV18 TGTGCCAGCTCTGACAGGGGAGCAGATACGCAGTATTTT CASSDRGADTQYF
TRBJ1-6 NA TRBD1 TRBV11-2 TGTGCCAGCAGCGCCCGACAGGGGAATAATTCACCCCTCCACTTT CASSARQGNNSPLHF
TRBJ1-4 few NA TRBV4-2 TGTGCCAGCAGAAACGATAACGCAGGGGCGGATGAAAAACTGTTTTTT CASRNDNAGADEKLFF
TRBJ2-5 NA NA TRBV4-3 TGCGCCAGCAGCCAAGGGGAGTCGGGTTGGTTGGGAGAGACCCAGTACTTC CASSQGESGWLGETQYF
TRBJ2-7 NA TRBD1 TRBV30 TGTGCCTGTGACCGGGACAGGGTCTACGAGCAGTACTTC CACDRDRVYEQYF
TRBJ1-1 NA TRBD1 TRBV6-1 TGTGCCAGCAGTGGACCGGGACAGGGTTTTAGAGCTTTCTTT CASSGPGQGFRAFF
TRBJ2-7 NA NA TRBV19 TGTGCCAGTGGCCGGGCGGGGAGCTCCTACGAGCAGTACTTC CASGRAGSSYEQYF
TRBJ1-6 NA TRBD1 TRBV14 TGTGCCAGCAGCCCAATCGGCCAGGGGGCGCGTTCACCCCTCCACTTT CASSPIGQGARSPLHF
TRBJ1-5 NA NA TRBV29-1 TGCAGCGCCGGGAGAGAAGTGGGGCCCCAGCATTTT CSAGREVGPQHF
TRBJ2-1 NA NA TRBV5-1 TGCGCCAGCGGCCACTCCTACAATGAGCAGTTCTTC CASGHSYNEQFF
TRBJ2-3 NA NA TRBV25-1 TGTGCCAGCAGCTTCTCGGGAGATACGCAGTATTTT CASSFSGDTQYF
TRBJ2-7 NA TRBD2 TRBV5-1 TGCGCCAGCAGCTTGGTGGGAGGGAGCTCCTACGAGCAGTACTTC CASSLVGGSSYEQYF